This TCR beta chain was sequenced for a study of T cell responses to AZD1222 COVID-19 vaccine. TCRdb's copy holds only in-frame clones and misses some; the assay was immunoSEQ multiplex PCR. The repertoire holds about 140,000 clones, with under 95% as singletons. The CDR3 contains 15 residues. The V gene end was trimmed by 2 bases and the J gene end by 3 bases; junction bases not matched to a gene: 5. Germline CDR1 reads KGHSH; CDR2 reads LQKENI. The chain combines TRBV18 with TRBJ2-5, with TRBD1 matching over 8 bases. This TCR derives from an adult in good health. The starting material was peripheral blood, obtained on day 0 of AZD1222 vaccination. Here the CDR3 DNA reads TGTGCCAGCTCACCAAAACAGGGGGGAAAAGAGACCCAGTACTTC. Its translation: CASSPKQGGKETQYF. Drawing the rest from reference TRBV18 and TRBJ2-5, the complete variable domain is NAGVMQNPRHLVRRRGQEARLRCSPMKGHSHVYWYRQLPEEGLKFMVYLQKENIIDESGMPKERFSAEFPKEGPSILRIQQVVRGDSAAYFCASSPKQGGKETQYFGPGTRLLVL.